The 7 T cell receptor beta chains below all came from one sample that was sequenced in a study of T cell repertoires in cytomegalovirus infection. TCRdb itself ran the reads through MiXCR, one entry per CDR3 protein. Of some 920,000 distinct CDR3 sequences listed, 25% to 40% are singletons. Their specific antigens are unknown. The sample in question was cultured CD8+ T cells from PBMCs, obtained from culture after CMV antigen stimulation. These TCRs come from a human donor in good health (CMV status not recorded). Some clones in this sample may be carry-over from other donors' samples.

This clonotype appeared a few times. A junction end diverges from the germline sequence, so it may reflect a read error. This chain links TRBV7-6 with TRBJ1-4; 7 nucleotides agree with TRBD1. The CDR3 sequence is 15 residues long. Germline CDR1 and CDR2: SGHVS and FNYEAQ. The CDR3 spells CASSLGGGTNEKLFF. Written as DNA, the CDR3 is TGTGCTAGCAGCTTAGGAGGGGGCACTAATGAAAAACTGTTTTTT.

This clonotype was seen a few times. Germline and junction disagree at one end, which may indicate a read error. The genes are TRBV12-3 or TRBV12-4 and TRBJ1-1, with 8 nucleotides matching TRBD1. The CDR3 covers 11 residues. CDR3 nucleotides: TGTGCCAGCAGGCGACAGGGGATCACCCAATTT. Its translation: CASRRQGITQF.

As to this clonotype: Compared with germline, one end of the junction differs, possibly owing to a read error. This chain connects TRBV13 to TRBJ2-3, with 7 bases that match TRBD2. The germline V gene encodes CDR1 PRHDT and CDR2 FYEKMQ (reference sequence). This CDR3 comprises 15 residues. The CDR3 is CACSSAGDRTDTQYF. The DNA of the CDR3 is TGTGCCTGCAGTTCCGCGGGGGACCGCACAGATACGCAGTATTTT.

There are a few counts of this clonotype. DNA of the CDR3: TGTGCCAGCAGAAGGCCGGGACAGGGGGACCCAGATACGCAGTATTTT. Its protein is CASRRPGQGDPDTQYF. This chain uses TRBV6-6 with TRBJ2-3; 11 bases align to TRBD1. The J segment lost 4 bases and the V segment lost 6 bases, leaving 9 bases of the junction unmatched. The CDR3 sequence is 16 residues long. Germline V gives CDR1 MNHNY, CDR2 SVGAGI (reference sequence).

By frequency in the sample, this clonotype is medium-sized. The chain is built from TRBV7-2 and TRBJ2-2; D possibly matches TRBD1 or TRBD2 (5 bases each). Deletions cut 5 bases from V and 4 bases from J, with 17 bases between. The CDR3 totals 16 residues. The germline gives CDR1 SGHTA, CDR2 FQGNSA. As DNA, the CDR3 is TGTGCCAGCAGCCCGTCCGGGGACGTTAGCACCGGGGAGCTGTTTTTT. Protein sequence: CASSPSGDVSTGELFF.

This clonotype was observed a few times. The genes are TRBV12-3 or TRBV12-4 and TRBJ1-5; D perhaps matches TRBD1 (5 bases). V gave up 8 bases and J gave up 2 bases, with 10 bases separating them. This CDR3 spans 13 amino acids. The CDR3: CASGIGGNQPQHF. The CDR3 region has the DNA TGTGCCAGCGGAATAGGGGGCAATCAGCCCCAGCATTTT.

Concerning this clonotype itself: A junction boundary mismatches the germline segment, possibly from a read error. V gene TRBV6-5 combines with J gene TRBJ1-1; unclear D gene. Germline assignment: CDR1 MNHEY and CDR2 SVGAGI. The CDR3 runs to 13 residues. The CDR3 bases are TGTGCCAGCAGTTACTATCTGAACTCTGAAGCTTTCTTT. This translates into CASSYYLNSEAFF.